Included here is one T cell receptor (beta chain) sequence, with context. The data were taken from a study of blood T cell repertoires in COVID-19. Study information: Sites across the United States, Italy and Spain contributed samples from acute and convalescent COVID-19.

The repertoire was sequenced with immunoSEQ multiplex PCR; TCRdb's copy has only in-frame clones and lacks some. The sample shows roughly 250,000 clones, 84% of them seen only once. Looked up from germline, CDR1 is SGHTA and CDR2 is FQGNSA. There are 15 residues in the CDR3. The J segment lost 6 bases and the V segment lost 5 bases, leaving 5 bases of the junction unmatched. The TCR comes from a person between 65 and 79 years old with COVID-19, enrolled during active disease. V usage is TRBV7-2 and J usage is TRBJ2-1, with 12 bases that match TRBD2. The material sequenced was peripheral blood. CDR3 bases: TGTGCCAGCAGCCGCGGACTAGCGGGAAGCAATGAGCAGTTCTTC. It specifies CASSRGLAGSNEQFF.